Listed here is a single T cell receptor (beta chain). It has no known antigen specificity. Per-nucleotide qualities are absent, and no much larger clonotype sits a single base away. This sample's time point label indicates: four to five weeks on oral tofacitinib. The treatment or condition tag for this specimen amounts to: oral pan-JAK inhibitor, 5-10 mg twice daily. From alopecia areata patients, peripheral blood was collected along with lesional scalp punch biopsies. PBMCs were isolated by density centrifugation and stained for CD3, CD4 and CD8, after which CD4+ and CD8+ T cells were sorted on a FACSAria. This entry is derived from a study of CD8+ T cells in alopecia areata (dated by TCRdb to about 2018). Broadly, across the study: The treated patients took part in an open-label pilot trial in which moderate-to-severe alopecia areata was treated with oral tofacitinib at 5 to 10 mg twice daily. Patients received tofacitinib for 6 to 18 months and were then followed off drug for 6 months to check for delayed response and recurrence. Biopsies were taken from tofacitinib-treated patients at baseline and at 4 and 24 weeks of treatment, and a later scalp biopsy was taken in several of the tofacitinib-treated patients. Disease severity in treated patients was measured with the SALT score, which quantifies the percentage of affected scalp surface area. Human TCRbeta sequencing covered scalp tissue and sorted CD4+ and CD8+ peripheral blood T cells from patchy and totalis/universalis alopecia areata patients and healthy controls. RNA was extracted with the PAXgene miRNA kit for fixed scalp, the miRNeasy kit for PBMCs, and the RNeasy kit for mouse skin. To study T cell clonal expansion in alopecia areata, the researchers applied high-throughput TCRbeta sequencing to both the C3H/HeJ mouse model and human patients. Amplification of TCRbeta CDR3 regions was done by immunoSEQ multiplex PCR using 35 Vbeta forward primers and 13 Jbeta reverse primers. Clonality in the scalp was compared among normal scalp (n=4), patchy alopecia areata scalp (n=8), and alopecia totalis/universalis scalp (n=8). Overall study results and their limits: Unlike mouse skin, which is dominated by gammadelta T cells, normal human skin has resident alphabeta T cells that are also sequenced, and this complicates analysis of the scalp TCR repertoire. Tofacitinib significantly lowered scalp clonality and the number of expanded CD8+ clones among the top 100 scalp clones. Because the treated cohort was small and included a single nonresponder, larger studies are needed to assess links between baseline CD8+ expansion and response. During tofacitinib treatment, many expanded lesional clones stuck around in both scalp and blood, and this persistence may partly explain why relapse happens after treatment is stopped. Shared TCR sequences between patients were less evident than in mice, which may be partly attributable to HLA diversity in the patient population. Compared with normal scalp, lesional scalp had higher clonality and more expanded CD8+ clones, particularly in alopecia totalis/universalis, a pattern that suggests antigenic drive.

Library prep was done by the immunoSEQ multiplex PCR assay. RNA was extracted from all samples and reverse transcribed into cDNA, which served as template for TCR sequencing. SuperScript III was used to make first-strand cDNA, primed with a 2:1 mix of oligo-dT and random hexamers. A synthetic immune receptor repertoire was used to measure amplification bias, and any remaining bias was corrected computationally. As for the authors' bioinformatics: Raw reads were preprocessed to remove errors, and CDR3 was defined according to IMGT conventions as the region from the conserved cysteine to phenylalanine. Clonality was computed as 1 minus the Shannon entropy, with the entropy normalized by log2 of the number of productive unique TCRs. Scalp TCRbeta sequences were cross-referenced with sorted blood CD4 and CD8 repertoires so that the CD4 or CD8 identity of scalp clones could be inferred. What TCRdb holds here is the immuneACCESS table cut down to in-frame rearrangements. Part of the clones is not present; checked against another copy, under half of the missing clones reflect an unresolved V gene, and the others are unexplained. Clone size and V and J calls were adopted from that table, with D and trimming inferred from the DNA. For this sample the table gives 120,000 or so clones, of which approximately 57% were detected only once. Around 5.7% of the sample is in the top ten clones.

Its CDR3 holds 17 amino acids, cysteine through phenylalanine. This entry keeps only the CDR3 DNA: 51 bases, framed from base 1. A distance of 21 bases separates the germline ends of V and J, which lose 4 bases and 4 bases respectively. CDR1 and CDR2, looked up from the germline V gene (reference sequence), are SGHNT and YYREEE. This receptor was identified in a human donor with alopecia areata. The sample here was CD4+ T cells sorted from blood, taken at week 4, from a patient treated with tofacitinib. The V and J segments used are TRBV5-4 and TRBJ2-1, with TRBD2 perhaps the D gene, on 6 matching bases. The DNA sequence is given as TGTGCCAGCAGCCCTAATCTCGGCTTAGCGGCGTACAATGAGCAGTTCTTC. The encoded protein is CASSPNLGLAAYNEQFF.